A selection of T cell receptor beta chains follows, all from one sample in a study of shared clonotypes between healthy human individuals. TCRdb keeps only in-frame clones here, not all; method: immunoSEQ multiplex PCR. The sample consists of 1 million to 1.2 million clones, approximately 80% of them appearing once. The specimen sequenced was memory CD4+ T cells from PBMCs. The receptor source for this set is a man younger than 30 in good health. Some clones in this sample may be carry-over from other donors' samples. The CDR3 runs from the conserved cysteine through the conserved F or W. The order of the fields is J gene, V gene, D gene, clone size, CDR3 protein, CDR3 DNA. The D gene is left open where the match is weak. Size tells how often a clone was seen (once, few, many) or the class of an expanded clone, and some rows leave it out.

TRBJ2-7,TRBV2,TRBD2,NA,CASILLSGGYEQYF,TGTGCCAGCATTCTCCTTAGCGGGGGCTACGAGCAGTACTTC
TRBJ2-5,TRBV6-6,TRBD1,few,CASRPATGRETQYF,TGTGCCAGCAGACCAGCGACAGGGAGAGAGACCCAGTACTTC
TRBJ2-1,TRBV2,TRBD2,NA,CASCFGLAGVNEQFF,TGTGCCAGCTGCTTCGGACTAGCGGGAGTCAATGAGCAGTTCTTC
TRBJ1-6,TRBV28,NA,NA,CASSLGRRPLHF,TGTGCCAGCTCCCTGGGTAGGAGGCCCCTCCACTTT
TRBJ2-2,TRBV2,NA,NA,CASSRTVAKVQRGTGELFF,TGTGCCAGCAGCAGGACTGTGGCGAAGGTCCAGAGAGGGACCGGGGAGCTGTTTTTT
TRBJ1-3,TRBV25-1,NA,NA,CASSVHQGVKGNTIYF,TGTGCCAGCAGTGTTCACCAAGGGGTTAAGGGAAACACCATATATTTT
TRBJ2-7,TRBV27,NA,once,CASSLKYGGTTYEQYF,TGTGCCAGCAGTTTAAAATACGGAGGGACAACCTACGAGCAGTACTTC
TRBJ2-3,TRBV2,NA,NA,CASPDTQYF,TGTGCCAGCCCAGATACGCAGTATTTT
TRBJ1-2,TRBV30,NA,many,CAWGRGAGYTF,TGTGCCTGGGGCAGGGGAGCTGGCTACACCTTC
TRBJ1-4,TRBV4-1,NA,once,CASSHSGANEKLFF,TGCGCCAGCAGCCACTCAGGCGCGAATGAAAAACTGTTTTTT
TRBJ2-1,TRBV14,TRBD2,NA,CASSPGLAAGGQFF,TGTGCCAGCAGCCCGGGACTAGCGGCCGGGGGCCAGTTCTTC
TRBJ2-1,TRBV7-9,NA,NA,CASSPRLGNEQFF,TGTGCCAGCAGCCCCCGACTCGGGAATGAGCAGTTCTTC
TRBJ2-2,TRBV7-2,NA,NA,CASSLGARATGELFF,TGTGCCAGCAGCTTAGGGGCCAGGGCCACCGGGGAGCTGTTTTTT
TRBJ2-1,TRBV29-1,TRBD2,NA,CSVDLGLARDEQFF,TGCAGCGTTGACCTCGGACTAGCGAGGGATGAGCAGTTCTTC
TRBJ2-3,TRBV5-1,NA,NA,CASSPDRTGGRNTQYF,TGCGCCAGCAGCCCAGACCGGACGGGTGGCCGAAATACGCAGTATTTT
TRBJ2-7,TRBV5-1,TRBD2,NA,CASSLGAGGTYEQYF,TGCGCCAGCAGCTTGGGAGCGGGAGGAACCTACGAGCAGTACTTC
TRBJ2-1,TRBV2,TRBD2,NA,CASSEGWGLAGGDPNEQFF,TGTGCCAGCAGTGAAGGCTGGGGACTAGCGGGAGGGGACCCGAATGAGCAGTTCTTC
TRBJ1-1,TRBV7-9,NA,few,CASSLAGNAEAFF,TGTGCCAGCAGCTTAGCAGGGAACGCTGAAGCTTTCTTT
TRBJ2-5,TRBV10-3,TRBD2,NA,CAISESPSGSKTQYF,TGTGCCATCAGTGAGAGCCCTAGCGGGAGTAAGACCCAGTACTTC
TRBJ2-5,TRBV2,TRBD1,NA,CASKGAGGGETQYF,TGTGCCAGCAAAGGGGCAGGGGGCGGAGAGACCCAGTACTTC
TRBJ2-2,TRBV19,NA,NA,CASSTVRGGTGELFF,TGTGCCAGTAGTACTGTGAGGGGAGGCACCGGGGAGCTGTTTTTT
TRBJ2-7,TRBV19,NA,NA,CASSIRDASYEQYF,TGTGCCAGTAGTATCCGGGACGCCTCCTACGAGCAGTACTTC
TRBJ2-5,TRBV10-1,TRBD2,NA,CASSDINGEREGGGQETQYF,TGCGCCAGCAGTGACATAAACGGAGAGCGGGAGGGAGGGGGGCAAGAGACCCAGTACTTC
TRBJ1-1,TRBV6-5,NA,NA,CASSYGTVMNTEAFF,TGTGCCAGCAGTTACGGGACGGTGATGAACACTGAAGCTTTCTTT
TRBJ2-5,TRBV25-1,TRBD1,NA,CASSDDRVETQYF,TGTGCCAGCAGTGACGACAGGGTAGAGACCCAGTACTTC
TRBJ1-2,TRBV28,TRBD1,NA,CASSLWGQGASGYGYTF,TGTGCCAGCAGTCTGTGGGGACAGGGGGCGTCGGGCTATGGCTACACCTTC
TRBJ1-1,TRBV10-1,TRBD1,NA,CASRTGSGICFF,TGCGCCAGTAGGACAGGGTCCGGGATTTGCTTCTTT
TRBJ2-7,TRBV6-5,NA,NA,CASSPGRVDSYEQYF,TGTGCCAGCAGCCCGGGTCGAGTCGATTCCTACGAGCAGTACTTC
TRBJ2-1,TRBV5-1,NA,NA,CASSLNLPNEQFF,TGCGCCAGCAGCCTTAACTTACCCAATGAGCAGTTCTTC
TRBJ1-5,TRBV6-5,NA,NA,CASSYSMGNQPQHF,TGTGCCAGCAGTTACTCGATGGGAAATCAGCCCCAGCATTTT
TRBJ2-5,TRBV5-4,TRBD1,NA,CASSAQGSQETQYF,TGTGCCAGCAGCGCACAGGGGTCCCAAGAGACCCAGTACTTC
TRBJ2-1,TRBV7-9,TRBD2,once,CASSSGGTSGRNPYNEQFF,TGTGCCAGCAGCTCGGGAGGGACTAGCGGGAGGAACCCCTACAATGAGCAGTTCTTC
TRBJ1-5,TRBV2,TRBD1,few,CASQGGLSNQPQHF,TGTGCCAGTCAGGGGGGTTTAAGCAATCAGCCCCAGCATTTT
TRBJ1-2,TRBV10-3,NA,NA,CAIRRDGRNYGYTF,TGTGCCATCAGGAGGGACGGTCGAAACTATGGCTACACCTTC
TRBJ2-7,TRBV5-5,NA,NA,CASSLALVRATYEQYF,TGTGCCAGCAGCTTGGCTCTCGTCAGGGCAACCTACGAGCAGTACTTC
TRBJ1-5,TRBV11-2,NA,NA,CASSPGGNQPQHF,TGTGCCAGCAGTCCCGGCGGTAATCAGCCCCAGCATTTT
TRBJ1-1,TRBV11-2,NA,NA,CASSFSGGPNTEAFF,TGTGCCAGCAGCTTTTCTGGGGGACCTAACACTGAAGCTTTCTTT
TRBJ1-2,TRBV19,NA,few,CATTAGYGYTF,TGTGCCACGACAGCGGGTTATGGCTACACCTTC
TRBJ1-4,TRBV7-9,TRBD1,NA,CASSLTGGTNEKLFF,TGTGCCAGCAGCTTAACAGGGGGAACTAATGAAAAACTGTTTTTT
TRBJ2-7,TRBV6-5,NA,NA,CASSSQTEPPYEQYF,TGTGCCAGCAGTTCCCAGACAGAACCTCCCTACGAGCAGTACTTC
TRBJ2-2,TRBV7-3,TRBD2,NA,CASSLTLAGVGELFF,TGTGCCAGCAGCTTAACGCTAGCGGGAGTCGGGGAGCTGTTTTTT
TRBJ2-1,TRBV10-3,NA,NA,CAIREPQGSYNEQFF,TGTGCCATCAGGGAGCCGCAGGGGTCCTACAATGAGCAGTTCTTC
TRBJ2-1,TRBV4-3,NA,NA,CASSQVPYNEQFF,TGCGCCAGCAGCCAAGTTCCCTACAATGAGCAGTTCTTC
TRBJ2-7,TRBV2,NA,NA,CASRGFPTYEQYF,TGTGCCAGCAGGGGATTTCCTACCTACGAGCAGTACTTC
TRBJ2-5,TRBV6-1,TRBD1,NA,CASSQGQGFWRETQYF,TGTGCCAGCAGTCAAGGACAGGGGTTTTGGAGGGAGACCCAGTACTTC
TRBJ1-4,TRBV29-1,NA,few,CSVDRGQEKLFF,TGCAGCGTTGACAGGGGCCAGGAAAAACTGTTTTTT
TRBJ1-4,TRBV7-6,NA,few,CASSSDRGWGEKLFF,TGTGCCAGCAGCTCCGACAGAGGTTGGGGTGAAAAACTGTTTTTT
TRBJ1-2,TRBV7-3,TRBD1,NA,CASSYSTGGACGYTF,TGTGCCAGCAGCTACTCGACAGGGGGCGCGTGTGGCTACACCTTC
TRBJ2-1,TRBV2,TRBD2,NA,CASTRLAGAYNEQFF,TGTGCCAGCACTCGACTAGCGGGAGCCTACAATGAGCAGTTCTTC
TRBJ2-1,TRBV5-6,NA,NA,CASSLAVGSSYNEQFF,TGTGCCAGCAGCTTGGCGGTCGGTAGCTCCTACAATGAGCAGTTCTTC